Listed below are T cell receptor beta chains from one sample, sequenced in a study of technical replicates of blood from a handful of donors. The table came from immunoSEQ multiplex PCR; TCRdb's copy has only in-frame clones and leaves some out. The repertoire has around 67,000 clones, roughly 95% of them found once; the top ten carry 0.2% to 0.25%. The sample taken for sequencing was T cells isolated from PBMCs. These TCRs come from a human donor in good health. Each CDR3 is given with its conserved first and last residue. A D gene is named only where the DNA matches it firmly. Some rows mark clone size as missing; the rest say once, few, many or name a class of expanded clone.

D gene,J gene,clone size,V gene,CDR3 DNA,CDR3 protein
.,TRBJ1-2,.,TRBV6-1,TGTGCCAGCAGTGAAGAAGGCCTCAACAGCTATGGCTACACCTTC,CASSEEGLNSYGYTF
.,TRBJ1-2,.,TRBV19,TGTGCCAGTAGTATTAGGGCAGGGACTTATGGCTACACCTTC,CASSIRAGTYGYTF
TRBD1,TRBJ1-2,.,TRBV4-1,TGCGCCAGCAGCCTCTCGCACTTAAGACAGGGGTTTGATGGCTACACCTTC,CASSLSHLRQGFDGYTF
TRBD2,TRBJ2-5,.,TRBV9,TGTGCCAGCAGCGTAGGGGCTAGCGGGAGGGCCGGGGAGACCCAGTACTTC,CASSVGASGRAGETQYF
TRBD1,TRBJ2-7,.,TRBV6-5,TGTGCCAGCAGAGGACAGGGGGCGCCGTACGAGCAGTACTTC,CASRGQGAPYEQYF
.,TRBJ2-2,once,TRBV7-2,TGTGCCAGCAGAACTGCCCGAAACACCGGGGAGCTGTTTTTT,CASRTARNTGELFF
TRBD2,TRBJ2-7,.,TRBV29-1,TGCAGCGTGGAAAGCGGGAGGGCCGACGAGCAGTACTTC,CSVESGRADEQYF
.,TRBJ2-2,.,TRBV15,TGTGCCACCAGCAGAGACAGTTACACCGGGGAGCTGTTTTTT,CATSRDSYTGELFF
.,TRBJ1-4,.,TRBV28,TGTGCCAGCATTCCCTCAAGGATCCGGGTGAATGAAAAACTGTTTTTT,CASIPSRIRVNEKLFF
TRBD1,TRBJ1-2,.,TRBV28,TGTGCCAGCAGTTCGGGACAGGGCCGCTATGGCTACACCTTC,CASSSGQGRYGYTF
TRBD2,TRBJ2-7,.,TRBV28,TGTGCCAGCACCCCGACTAGCGGGACACCCTACGAGCAGTACTTC,CASTPTSGTPYEQYF
TRBD1,TRBJ1-2,once,TRBV29-1,TGCAGCGTTGAATCCGACAGGGAATTCGGAGGCTACACCTTC,CSVESDREFGGYTF
TRBD1,TRBJ2-3,.,TRBV29-1,TGCAGCGTCGTGGACAGGTCAGATACGCAGTATTTT,CSVVDRSDTQYF
TRBD1,TRBJ1-4,once,TRBV5-1,TGCGCCAGCAGCGGGACAGGCGCAACTAATGAAAAACTGTTTTTT,CASSGTGATNEKLFF
.,TRBJ2-7,.,TRBV5-4,TGTGCCAGCAGCTCCCCCCTAAACCGGAGGGACGAGCAGTACTTC,CASSSPLNRRDEQYF
.,TRBJ2-5,.,TRBV9,TGTGCCAGCAGCGCCGGACGACAGGCTTACCAAGAGACCCAGTACTTC,CASSAGRQAYQETQYF
TRBD1,TRBJ1-2,.,TRBV9,TGTGCCAGCAGCGTAGGGGACAGTAACTATGGCTACACCTTC,CASSVGDSNYGYTF
.,TRBJ2-5,.,TRBV21-1,TGTGCCAGCAGCAAATTTGCGCGGGAAGAGACCCAGTACTTC,CASSKFAREETQYF